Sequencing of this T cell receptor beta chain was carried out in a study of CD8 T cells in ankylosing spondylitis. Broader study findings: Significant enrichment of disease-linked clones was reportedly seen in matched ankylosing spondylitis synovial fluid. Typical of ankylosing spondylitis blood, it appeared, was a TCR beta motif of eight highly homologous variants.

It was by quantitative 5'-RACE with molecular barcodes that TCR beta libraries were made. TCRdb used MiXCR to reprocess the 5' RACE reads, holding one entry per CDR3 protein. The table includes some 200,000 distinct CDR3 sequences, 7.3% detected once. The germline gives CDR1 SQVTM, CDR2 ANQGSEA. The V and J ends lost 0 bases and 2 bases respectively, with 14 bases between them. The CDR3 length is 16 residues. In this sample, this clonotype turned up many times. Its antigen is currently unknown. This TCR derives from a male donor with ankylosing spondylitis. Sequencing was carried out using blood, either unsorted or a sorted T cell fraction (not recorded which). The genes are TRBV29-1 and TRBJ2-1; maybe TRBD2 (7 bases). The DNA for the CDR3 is TGCAGCGTTGAAGACCCGGGGGGCGGGACCTACAATGAGCAGTTCTTC. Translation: CSVEDPGGGTYNEQFF.